This T cell receptor (beta chain) was sequenced for a study of blood T cell repertoires in COVID-19. In the study overall: Samples of COVID-19 (acute and convalescent) were obtained from the United States, Italy and Spain.

Original analysis: By means of reference gene primer amplification, nucleated cell counts were estimated. Sequenced by immunoSEQ multiplex PCR; TCRdb stores in-frame clones only, minus some. V and J calls and clone size are copied from that table; D and trimming were computed from the DNA. The table includes 250,000 to 400,000 clones, around 89% detected once. CDR3 size: 11 residues. The V gene lost 2 bases and the J gene lost 8 bases, with 6 bases spanning the gap. V usage is TRBV23-1 and J usage is TRBJ1-1; D possibly corresponds to TRBD1 (6 bases). TRBV23-1 is recorded as an ORF, its role being uncertain. The origin of this receptor is a woman aged 25 to 39 with COVID-19, enrolled during active disease. The sequencing input was peripheral blood. CDR3 nucleotide sequence: TGCGCCAGCAGTCAAGGGACAGAAGCTTTCTTT. Translating it yields CASSQGTEAFF.